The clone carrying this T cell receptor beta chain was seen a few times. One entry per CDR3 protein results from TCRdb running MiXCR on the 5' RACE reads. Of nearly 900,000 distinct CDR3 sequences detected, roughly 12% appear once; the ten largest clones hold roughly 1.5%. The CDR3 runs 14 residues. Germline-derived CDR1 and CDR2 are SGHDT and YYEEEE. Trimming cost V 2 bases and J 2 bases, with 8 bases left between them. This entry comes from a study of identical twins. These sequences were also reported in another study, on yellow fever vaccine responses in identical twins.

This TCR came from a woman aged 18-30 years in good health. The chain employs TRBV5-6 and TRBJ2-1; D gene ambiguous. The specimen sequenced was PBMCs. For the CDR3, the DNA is TGTGCCAGCAGCTTCGAGCAGGCCTACAATGAGCAGTTCTTC. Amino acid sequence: CASSFEQAYNEQFF.